This T cell receptor (beta chain) is drawn from a study of early T cells in non-severe SARS-CoV-2 infection. Study overall: Sequencing of bulk RNA from unsorted whole blood was done, without chain pairing.

Researchers tagged individual cDNA molecules with unique molecular identifiers. TCRdb independently ran MiXCR on the 5' RACE reads; one entry per CDR3 protein. The sample includes almost 65,000 distinct CDR3 sequences, less than 5% seen only once; the top ten take approximately 5%. A remark on this clonotype: What it binds is unknown.

Study results and caveats: Using VDJdb, the matching emphasized anti-spike CD8 responses while missing private and CD4 specificities.

Trimming took 0 bases from V and 4 from J, leaving 7 bases between them. The CDR3 consists of 14 residues. Germline CDR1 LGHNA, CDR2 YNFKEQ. V and J are TRBV4-2 and TRBJ2-1; D uncertain. Sequencing was performed on whole blood. This receptor was identified in an adult who was a healthcare worker with PCR-confirmed SARS-CoV-2 infection or an uninfected control (not recorded which). The DNA of the CDR3 is TGTGCCAGCAGCCAAGATGAGTTATACAATGAGCAGTTCTTC. It codes for CASSQDELYNEQFF.